This TCR beta chain is drawn from a study of cytomegalovirus exposure and HLA in healthy donors. Study-wide findings and caveats: Rare TCR sequences predominated, though certain public TCRs were found in many donors. Overall, approximately 150 TCR beta chains were annotated as cytomegalovirus-associated.

With respect to this clone: Antigen specificity is unknown.

Assay: immunoSEQ multiplex PCR; the TCRdb copy retains only in-frame clones and omits some. Seen here are around 120,000 clones, roughly 90% observed once, and the top ten hold 1.5% to 2%. This CDR3 contains 16 residues. Germline values: CDR1 ENHRY, CDR2 SYGVKD. The trim removed 6 bases at V and 0 bases at J, leaving 11 bases unmatched. This chain joins TRBV10-3 and TRBJ2-7; 7 bases agree with TRBD1. The receptor comes from a young woman in good health and CMV-seronegative. The sequenced sample consisted of PBMCs. Here the CDR3 DNA reads TGTGCCATCAGGGATCCATCGACAGGGCGCTCCTACGAGCAGTACTTC. As protein: CAIRDPSTGRSYEQYF.